These 16 T cell receptor beta chains were all obtained from the same sample, sequenced in a study of patients and donors after allogeneic stem cell transplantation. MiXCR, run by TCRdb on the RT-PCR reads, gives a single entry per CDR3 protein. Among about a million distinct CDR3 sequences listed, more than 15% were seen once. The sequencing input was blood, either unsorted or a sorted T cell fraction (not recorded which). The source is a human donor who was either an allogeneic HSCT recipient or a stem cell or donor lymphocyte infusion donor (not recorded which). It is not recorded whose cells these are; they may come from a transplant donor.

V gene TRBV5-5 combines with J gene TRBJ2-7; weak D call: TRBD1 (7 bases). Trimming cost V 6 bases and J 5 bases, with 18 bases left between them. The CDR3 runs to 14 residues. CDR1 and CDR2 from the germline V gene are SGHKS and YYEKEE (reference sequence). The CDR3: CASTRGIRGDEQYF. Here the CDR3 DNA reads TGTGCCAGCACCCGAGGTATCAGGGGGGACGAGCAGTACTTC.

The chain links TRBV24-1 to TRBJ1-2; the D gene is possibly TRBD1 (5 bases). This CDR3 is built from 15 residues. V lost 1 base, J lost 8 bases, and 16 bases lay in between. The germline V gene has CDR1 KGHDR and CDR2 SFDVKD. The CDR3 spells CATSDFSATVDGYTF. For the CDR3, the DNA is TGTGCCACCAGTGATTTTAGCGCGACAGTTGACGGCTACACCTTC.

The sample holds a few counts of this clonotype. The chain combines TRBV20-1 with TRBJ2-5; 7 nucleotides align to TRBD1. After removal of 6 bases from V and 0 bases from J, the junction contained 10 bases not matched to a gene. Germline V gene lookup returns CDR1 DFQATT and CDR2 SNEGSKA (reference sequence). The CDR3 is 15 amino acids. The CDR3 protein is CSAVPLTGNQETQYF. In DNA, the CDR3 is TGCAGTGCCGTCCCACTGACAGGGAACCAAGAGACCCAGTACTTC.

This clonotype was seen a few times. The chain joins TRBV28 to TRBJ1-5, with unresolved D. The CDR3 covers 14 residues. With 5 bases removed from V and 0 bases from J, the gap between germline ends came to 8 bases. Germline CDR1 MDHEN, CDR2 SYDVKM. CDR3 bases: TGTGCCAGCAGTGGACCTCGTAGCAATCAGCCCCAGCATTTT. This encodes CASSGPRSNQPQHF.

This chain uses TRBV20-1 with TRBJ2-7, with unresolved D. Germline lookup yields CDR1 DFQATT and CDR2 SNEGSKA (reference sequence). CDR3 length: 14 residues. V was cut by 3 bases and J by 2 bases, with 14 bases left in between. For the CDR3, the DNA is TGCAGTGCTAGCTCGGTCTTCTCACCCTACGAGCAGTACTTC. Translation: CSASSVFSPYEQYF.

This clonotype showed up just a few times. The chain combines TRBV7-9 with TRBJ1-3; TRBD1 might be the D (5 bases). Per the germline V gene, CDR1 is SEHNR and CDR2 is FQNEAQ (reference sequence). Trimming pared 6 bases from V and 0 bases from J, leaving 12 bases between. The CDR3 loop spans 15 amino acids. The CDR3 reads CASRARTSSGNTIYF. Here the CDR3 DNA reads TGTGCCAGCAGGGCAAGGACAAGCTCTGGAAACACCATATATTTT.

There are a few counts of this clonotype. This chain uses TRBV6-5 with TRBJ2-7; no definite D call. The CDR3 consists of 12 residues. V lost 2 bases, J lost 3 bases, and 5 bases lay in between. In germline, CDR1 is MNHEY, CDR2 SVGAGI. CDR3 amino acids: CASSYMGYEQYF. The CDR3 DNA follows: TGTGCCAGCAGTTACATGGGCTACGAGCAGTACTTC.

This clonotype was counted between two and nine times. The V call is TRBV5-1, the J call TRBJ2-1; 10 nucleotides agree with TRBD2. Per the germline V gene, CDR1 is SGHRS and CDR2 is YFSETQ. V lost 7 bases and J lost 4; bases outside the gene matches: 8. The CDR3 has 15 amino acids. The CDR3 region is CASGEAGGTYNEQFF. The CDR3, as DNA: TGCGCCAGCGGAGAAGCGGGAGGGACTTACAATGAGCAGTTCTTC.

This clonotype was recorded many times. The chain recombines TRBV7-3 with TRBJ1-1; D not certain. The CDR3 totals 15 residues. Germline V gene data show CDR1 as SGHTA and CDR2 as FQGTGA. V shed 5 bases and J shed 1 base, with 14 bases lying between them. CDR3 DNA sequence: TGTGCCAGCAGCCTCAACACCAGAGAGAACACTGAAGCTTTCTTT. Translating gives CASSLNTRENTEAFF.

The chain carries TRBV6-1 and TRBJ2-5; maybe TRBD2 (7 bases). The CDR3 consists of 14 residues. CDR1 is MNHNS and CDR2 is SASEGT in the germline V gene. The V end was cut by 9 bases, the J end by 1 base, with 15 bases between. CDR3 sequence reads: CASGRGGFQETQYF. CDR3 in DNA: TGTGCCAGTGGGAGGGGGGGTTTCCAAGAGACCCAGTACTTC.

There are many counts of this clonotype. CDR3 region: CASSPPEISGANVLTF. CDR3 DNA: TGTGCCAGCAGCCCGCCGGAAATCTCTGGGGCCAACGTCCTGACTTTC. The V and J genes are TRBV12-3 or TRBV12-4 and TRBJ2-6; D remains unclear. This CDR3 region has 16 residues. Trimming shortened V by 6 bases and J by 0 bases, and 12 bases separated the two germline ends.

The chain has TRBV20-1 and TRBJ2-7; 11 nucleotides align to TRBD2. Looked up from germline, CDR1 is DFQATT and CDR2 is SNEGSKA (reference sequence). The CDR3 is made up of 15 amino acids. V shed 0 bases and J 4 bases; nucleotides not matched to a gene: 5. CDR3 region: CSARDRLAGGYEQYF. CDR3 nucleotides: TGCAGTGCTAGAGATCGGCTAGCGGGGGGATACGAGCAGTACTTC.

The chain is built from TRBV5-1 and TRBJ1-1, with D possibly matching TRBD1 (6 bases). This CDR3 region has 15 residues. Germline V gene lookup returns CDR1 SGHRS and CDR2 YFSETQ. V shed 1 base and J shed 1 base, with 11 bases lying between them. CDR3: CASSLSRGKNTEAFF. DNA for the CDR3: TGCGCCAGCAGCTTGAGTAGGGGGAAGAACACTGAAGCTTTCTTT.

The chain joins TRBV2 to TRBJ2-7, with unresolved D. Germline values: CDR1 SNHLY, CDR2 FYNNEI. Trimming removed 7 bases at V and 3 bases at J, with 10 bases between. This CDR3 is built from 12 residues. The CDR3 protein is CASKVDGYEQYF. The CDR3, as DNA: TGTGCCAGCAAGGTCGATGGCTACGAGCAGTACTTC.

There are many counts of this clonotype. The gene calls are TRBV20-1 and TRBJ2-6; D is uncertain. Germline CDR1 reads DFQATT; CDR2 reads SNEGSKA (reference sequence). The V end was cut by 1 base, the J end by 1 base, with 11 bases between. This CDR3 has 16 amino acids. CDR3 sequence reads: CSARVFTPSGANVLTF. DNA for the CDR3: TGCAGTGCTAGAGTATTCACCCCATCTGGGGCCAACGTCCTGACTTTC.

The sample holds a few counts of this clonotype. This sequence joins TRBV12-3 or TRBV12-4 and TRBJ2-7; D is possibly TRBD1 (6 bases). Trimming took off 8 bases at V and 4 bases at J, with 12 bases between the two ends. This CDR3 contains 12 residues. The CDR3 nucleotides read TGTGCCAGCTTAGGGGGATGGTACGAGCAGTACTTC. Its protein product is CASLGGWYEQYF.